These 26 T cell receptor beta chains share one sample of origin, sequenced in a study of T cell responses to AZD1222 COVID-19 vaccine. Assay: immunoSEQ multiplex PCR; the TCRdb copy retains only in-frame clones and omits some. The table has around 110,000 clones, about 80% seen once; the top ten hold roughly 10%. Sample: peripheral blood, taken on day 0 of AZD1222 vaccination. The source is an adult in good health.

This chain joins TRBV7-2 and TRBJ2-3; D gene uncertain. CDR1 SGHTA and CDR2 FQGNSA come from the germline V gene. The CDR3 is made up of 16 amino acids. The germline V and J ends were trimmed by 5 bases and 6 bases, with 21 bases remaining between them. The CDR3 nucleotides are TGTGCCAGCAGCCAACGAAGCTGGCCCCCAACGGATACGCAGTATTTT. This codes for CASSQRSWPPTDTQYF.

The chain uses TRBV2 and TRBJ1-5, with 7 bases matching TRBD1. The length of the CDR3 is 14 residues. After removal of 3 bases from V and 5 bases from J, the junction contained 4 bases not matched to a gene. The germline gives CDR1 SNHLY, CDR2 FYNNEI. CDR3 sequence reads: CASSDGTAYQPQHF. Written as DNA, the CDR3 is TGTGCCAGCAGTGATGGGACAGCGTATCAGCCCCAGCATTTT.

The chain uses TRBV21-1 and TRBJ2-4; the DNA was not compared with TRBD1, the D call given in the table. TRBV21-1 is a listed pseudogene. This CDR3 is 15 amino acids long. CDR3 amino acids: CASGHRVGAKNIQYF. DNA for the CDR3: TGTGCCAGCGGACACAGGGTAGGAGCCAAAAACATTCAGTACTTC.

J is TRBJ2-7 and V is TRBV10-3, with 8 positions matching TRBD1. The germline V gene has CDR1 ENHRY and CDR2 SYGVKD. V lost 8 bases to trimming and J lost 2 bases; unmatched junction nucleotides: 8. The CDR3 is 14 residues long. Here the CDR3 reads CAISGTGGPYEQYF. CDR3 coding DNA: TGTGCCATCTCCGGAACAGGGGGTCCCTACGAGCAGTACTTC.

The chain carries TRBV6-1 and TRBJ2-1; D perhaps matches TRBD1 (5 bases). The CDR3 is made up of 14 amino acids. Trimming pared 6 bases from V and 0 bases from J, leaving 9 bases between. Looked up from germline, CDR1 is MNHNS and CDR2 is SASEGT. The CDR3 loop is CASSYDSSYNEQFF. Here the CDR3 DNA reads TGTGCCAGCAGCTACGACAGCTCCTACAATGAGCAGTTCTTC.

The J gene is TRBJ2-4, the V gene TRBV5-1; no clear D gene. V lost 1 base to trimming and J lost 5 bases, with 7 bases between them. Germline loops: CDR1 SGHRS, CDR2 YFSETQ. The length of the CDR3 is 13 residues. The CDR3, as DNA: TGCGCCAGCAGCTTGTTTGGGGAAAACATTCAGTACTTC. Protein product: CASSLFGENIQYF.

For the CDR3, the DNA is TGTGCCAGCAGTTTAGAAAGACCCCACGAGCAGTACTTC. This codes for CASSLERPHEQYF. The rearrangement links TRBV12-3 or TRBV12-4 to TRBJ2-7; D not certain. The CDR3 has 13 amino acids. Trimming removed 1 base at V and 5 bases at J, with 9 bases between.

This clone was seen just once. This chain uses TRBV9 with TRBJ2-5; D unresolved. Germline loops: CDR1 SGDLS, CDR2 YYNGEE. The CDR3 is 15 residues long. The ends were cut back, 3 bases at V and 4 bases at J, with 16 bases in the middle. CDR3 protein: CASSANSAPGETQYF. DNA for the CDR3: TGTGCCAGCAGCGCCAACTCCGCCCCGGGAGAGACCCAGTACTTC.

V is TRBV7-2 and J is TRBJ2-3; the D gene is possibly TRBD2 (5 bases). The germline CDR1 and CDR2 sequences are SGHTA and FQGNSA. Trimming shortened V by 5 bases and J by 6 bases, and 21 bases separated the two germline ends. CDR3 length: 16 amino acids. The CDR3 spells CASSPGGGYKSDTQYF. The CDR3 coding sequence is TGTGCCAGCAGCCCAGGCGGCGGGTATAAATCGGATACGCAGTATTTT.

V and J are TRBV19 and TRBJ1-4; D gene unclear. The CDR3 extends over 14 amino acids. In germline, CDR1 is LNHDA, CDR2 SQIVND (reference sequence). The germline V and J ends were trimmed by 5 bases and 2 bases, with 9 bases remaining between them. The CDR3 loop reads CASSPTQTNEKLFF. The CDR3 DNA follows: TGTGCCAGTAGTCCGACACAGACTAATGAAAAACTGTTTTTT.

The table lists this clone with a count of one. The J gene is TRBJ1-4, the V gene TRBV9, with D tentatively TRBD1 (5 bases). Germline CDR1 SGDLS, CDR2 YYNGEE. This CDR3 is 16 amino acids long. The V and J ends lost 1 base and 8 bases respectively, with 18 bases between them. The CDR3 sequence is CASSVSPGTMGEKLFF. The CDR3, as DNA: TGTGCCAGCAGCGTAAGCCCCGGGACTATGGGCGAAAAACTGTTTTTT.

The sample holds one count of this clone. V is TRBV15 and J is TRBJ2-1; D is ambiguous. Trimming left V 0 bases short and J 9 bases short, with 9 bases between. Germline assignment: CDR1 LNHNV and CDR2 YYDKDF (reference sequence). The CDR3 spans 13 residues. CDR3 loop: CATSRDQYGEQFF. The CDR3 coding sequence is TGTGCCACCAGCAGAGATCAATATGGTGAGCAGTTCTTC.

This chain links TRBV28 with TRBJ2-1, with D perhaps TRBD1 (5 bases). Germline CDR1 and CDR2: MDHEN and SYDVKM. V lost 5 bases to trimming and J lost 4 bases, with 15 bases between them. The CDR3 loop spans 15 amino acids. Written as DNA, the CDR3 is TGTGCCAGCAGTCCTACAGAGACAGCTTACAATGAGCAGTTCTTC. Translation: CASSPTETAYNEQFF. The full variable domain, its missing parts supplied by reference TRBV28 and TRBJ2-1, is DVKVTQSSRYLVKRTGEKVFLECVQDMDHENMFWYRQDPGLGLRLIYFSYDVKMKEKGDIPEGYSVSREKKERFSLILESASTNQTSMYLCASSPTETAYNEQFFGPGTRLTVL.

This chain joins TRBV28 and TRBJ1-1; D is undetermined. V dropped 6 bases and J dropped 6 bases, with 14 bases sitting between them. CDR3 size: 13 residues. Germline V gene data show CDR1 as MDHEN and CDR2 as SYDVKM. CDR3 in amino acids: CASSPPGKSEAFF. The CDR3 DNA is TGTGCCAGCAGCCCACCTGGAAAGTCTGAAGCTTTCTTT.

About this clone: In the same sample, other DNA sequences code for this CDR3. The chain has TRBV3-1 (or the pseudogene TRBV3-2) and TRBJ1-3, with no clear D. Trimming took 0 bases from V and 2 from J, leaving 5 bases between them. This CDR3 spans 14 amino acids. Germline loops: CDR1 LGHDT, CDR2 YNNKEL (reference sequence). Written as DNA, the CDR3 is TGTGCCAGCAGCCAAGAAAGTCCTGGAAACACCATATATTTT. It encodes CASSQESPGNTIYF.

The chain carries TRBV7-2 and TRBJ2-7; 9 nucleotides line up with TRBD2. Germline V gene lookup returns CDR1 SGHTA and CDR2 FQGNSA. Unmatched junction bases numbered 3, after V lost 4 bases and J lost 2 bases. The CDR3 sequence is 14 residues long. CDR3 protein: CASSSRLAAYEQYF. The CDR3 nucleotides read TGTGCCAGCAGCTCGAGACTAGCGGCCTACGAGCAGTACTTC. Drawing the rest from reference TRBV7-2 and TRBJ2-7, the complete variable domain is GAGVSQSPSNKVTEKGKDVELRCDPISGHTALYWYRQSLGQGLEFLIYFQGNSAPDKSGLPSDRFSAERTGGSVSTLTIQRTQQEDSAVYLCASSSRLAAYEQYFGPGTRLTVT.

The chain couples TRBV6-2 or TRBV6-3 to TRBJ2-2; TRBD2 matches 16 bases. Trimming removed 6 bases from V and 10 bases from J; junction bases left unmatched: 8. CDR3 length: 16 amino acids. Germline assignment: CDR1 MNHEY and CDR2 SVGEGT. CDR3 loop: CASSRGLAGGTEELFF. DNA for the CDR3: TGTGCCAGCAGCCGGGGACTAGCGGGAGGGACGGAGGAGCTGTTTTTT.

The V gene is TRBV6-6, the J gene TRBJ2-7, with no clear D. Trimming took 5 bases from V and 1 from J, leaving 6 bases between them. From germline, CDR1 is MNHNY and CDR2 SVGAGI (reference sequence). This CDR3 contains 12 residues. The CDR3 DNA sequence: TGTGCCAGCAGTCCCAATTCCTACGAGCAGTACTTC. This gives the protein CASSPNSYEQYF.

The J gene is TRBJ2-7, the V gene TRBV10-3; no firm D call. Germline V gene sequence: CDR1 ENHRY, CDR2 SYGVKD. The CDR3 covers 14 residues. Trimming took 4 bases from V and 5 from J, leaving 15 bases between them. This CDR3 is CAISGFLGSNEQYF. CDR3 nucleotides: TGTGCCATCAGTGGTTTTTTAGGATCGAACGAGCAGTACTTC.

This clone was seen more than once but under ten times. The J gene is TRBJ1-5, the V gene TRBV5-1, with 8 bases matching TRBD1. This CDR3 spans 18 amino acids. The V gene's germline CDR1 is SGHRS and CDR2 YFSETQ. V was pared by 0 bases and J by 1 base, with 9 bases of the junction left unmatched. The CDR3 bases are TGCGCCAGCAGCTTGGTGCCCTCAGGGGGCGGAAGCAATCAGCCCCAGCATTTT. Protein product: CASSLVPSGGGSNQPQHF. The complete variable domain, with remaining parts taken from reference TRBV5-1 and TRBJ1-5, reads KAGVTQTPRYLIKTRGQQVTLSCSPISGHRSVSWYQQTPGQGLQFLFEYFSETQRNKGNFPGRFSGRQFSNSRSEMNVSTLELGDSALYLCASSLVPSGGGSNQPQHFGDGTRLSIL.

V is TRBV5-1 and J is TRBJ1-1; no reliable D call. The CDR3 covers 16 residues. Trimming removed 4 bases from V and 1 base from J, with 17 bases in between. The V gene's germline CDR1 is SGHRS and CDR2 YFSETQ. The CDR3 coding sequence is TGCGCCAGCAGCGGCCTGGGCTTAGGGAAGAACACTGAAGCTTTCTTT. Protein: CASSGLGLGKNTEAFF. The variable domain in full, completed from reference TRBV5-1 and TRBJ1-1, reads KAGVTQTPRYLIKTRGQQVTLSCSPISGHRSVSWYQQTPGQGLQFLFEYFSETQRNKGNFPGRFSGRQFSNSRSEMNVSTLELGDSALYLCASSGLGLGKNTEAFFGQGTRLTVV.

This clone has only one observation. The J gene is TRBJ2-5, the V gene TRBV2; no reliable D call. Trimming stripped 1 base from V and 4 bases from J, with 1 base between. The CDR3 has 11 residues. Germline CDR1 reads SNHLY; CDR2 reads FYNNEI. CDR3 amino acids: CASSEGETQYF. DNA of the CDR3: TGTGCCAGCAGTGAAGGAGAGACCCAGTACTTC. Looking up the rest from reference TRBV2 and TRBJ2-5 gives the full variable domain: EPEVTQTPSHQVTQMGQEVILRCVPISNHLYFYWYRQILGQKVEFLVSFYNNEISEKSEIFDDQFSVERPDGSNFTLKIRSTKLEDSAMYFCASSEGETQYFGPGTRLLVL.

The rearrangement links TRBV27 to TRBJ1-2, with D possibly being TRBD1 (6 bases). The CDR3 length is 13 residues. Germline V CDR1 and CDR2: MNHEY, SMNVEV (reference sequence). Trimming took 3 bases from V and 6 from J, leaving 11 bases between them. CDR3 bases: TGTGCCAGCAGTTTGATGGGGGGCAATGGCTACACCTTC. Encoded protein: CASSLMGGNGYTF.

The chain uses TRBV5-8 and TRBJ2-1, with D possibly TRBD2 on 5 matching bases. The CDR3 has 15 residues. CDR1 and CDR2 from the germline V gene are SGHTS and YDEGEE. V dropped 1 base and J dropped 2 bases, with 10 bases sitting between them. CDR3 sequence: CASSLNGMPYNEQFF. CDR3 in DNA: TGTGCCAGCAGCTTGAACGGGATGCCCTACAATGAGCAGTTCTTC. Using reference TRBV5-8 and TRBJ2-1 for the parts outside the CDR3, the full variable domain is EAGVTQSPTHLIKTRGQQATLRCSPISGHTSVYWYQQALGLGLQFLLWYDEGEERNRGNFPPRFSGRQFPNYSSELNVNALELEDSALYLCASSLNGMPYNEQFFGPGTRLTVL.

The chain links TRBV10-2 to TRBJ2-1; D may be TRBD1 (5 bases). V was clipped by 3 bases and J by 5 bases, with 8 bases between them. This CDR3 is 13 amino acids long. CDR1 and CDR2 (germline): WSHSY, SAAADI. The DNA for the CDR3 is TGCGCCAGCAGTGAACAGGCTGACAATGAGCAGTTCTTC. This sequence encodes CASSEQADNEQFF.

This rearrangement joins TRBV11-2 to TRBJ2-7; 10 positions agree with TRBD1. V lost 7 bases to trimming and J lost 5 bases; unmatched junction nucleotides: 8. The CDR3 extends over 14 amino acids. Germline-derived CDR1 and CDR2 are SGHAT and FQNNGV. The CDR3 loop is CASIRDRGVDEQYF. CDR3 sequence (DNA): TGTGCCAGCATCCGGGACAGGGGAGTCGACGAGCAGTACTTC.